This TCR beta chain was retrieved from a study of type 1 and type 2 diabetes patients. Study background: Participants included type 1 and type 2 diabetes patients plus nondiabetic controls. From PBMCs, CD4+ and CD8+ T cells were isolated by magnetic microbeads.

Notes on the study in general: Type 1 diabetes repertoires were significantly less diverse than type 2 diabetes ones.

Worth noting for this clonotype: Its target is unknown.

The PCR template was genomic DNA. Multiplex PCR with 30 forward and 13 reverse primers amplified the TCR beta CDR3. TCRdb reprocessed the multiplex PCR reads via MiXCR and lists one record per CDR3 protein. The table includes 270,000 or so distinct CDR3 sequences, roughly 48% detected once. V was clipped by 3 bases and J by 0 bases, with 20 bases between them. The germline V gene has CDR1 SGHAT and CDR2 FQDESV (reference sequence). The CDR3 spans 18 residues. This TCR derives from a man in his late teens or twenties with type 2 diabetes. Sequenced: peripheral blood mononuclear cells (PBMCs). V usage is TRBV11-1 and J usage is TRBJ2-5; no clear D gene. The DNA for the CDR3 is TGTGCCAGCAGCTTCCTCCGGGCCCACTCCCCATACCAAGAGACCCAGTACTTC. This gives the protein CASSFLRAHSPYQETQYF. Looking up the rest from reference TRBV11-1 and TRBJ2-5 gives the full variable domain: EAEVAQSPRYKITEKSQAVAFWCDPISGHATLYWYRQILGQGPELLVQFQDESVVDDSQLPKDRFSAERLKGVDSTLKIQPAELGDSAMYLCASSFLRAHSPYQETQYFGPGTRLLVL.